This TCR beta chain comes out of a study of neoadjuvant anti-PD-1 for oral cavity cancer. Findings of the study overall: TCR analyses covered only a few patients per response group. Greater tumor shrinkage accompanied bigger post-treatment sizes of preexisting clones. Pretreatment Treg/Th17 ratio correlated inversely with post-treatment tumor clonality.

The CDR3 extends over 11 amino acids. Time point indicated: after neoadjuvant nivolumab, at surgical resection. The method was immunoSEQ multiplex PCR; TCRdb's version includes in-frame clones alone and lacks a portion of them. Among nearly 15,000 clones listed, 35% to 50% were seen once. As to this clone: The antigen remains unidentified.

Sequenced material: tumor tissue, taken after nivolumab (anti-PD-1) treatment. This receptor was identified in a person between 40 and 85 years old with oral cavity squamous cell carcinoma. The V call is TRBV21-1, the J call TRBJ2-7; TRBD1, the table's D call, was not compared with the DNA. TRBV21-1 is deemed a pseudogene. CDR3 DNA sequence: TGTGCCAGCAGCAACACCTACGAGCAGTACTTC. Encoded protein: CASSNTYEQYF.